This T cell receptor (beta chain) was found in a study of CD8+CD57+ T cells in acquired aplastic anemia (dated by TCRdb to the late 2010s). In terms of the full investigation: DNA extracted from sorted CD4+ and CD8+ cells had a mean of about 3.2 ug, with a range of 0.2 to 27.4 ug. CD8+CD57+ expansion was defined as frequency above the mean frequency observed in healthy subjects.

Turning to this clonotype: Its antigen remains unidentified. No base quality information exists; no much larger clone differs at one position.

The patients picked for sequencing were ones in whom flow cytometry had shown an expansion of CD8+CD57+ cells. Severe acquired aplastic anemia was diagnosed in all patients according to International Study of Aplastic Anemia and Agranulocytosis and Camitta criteria. At the time blood was sampled, none of the patients had received any therapy. The study deep-sequenced TCR repertoires of sorted CD4+ and CD8+ blood T cells from severe aplastic anemia patients and healthy subjects. Patients were enrolled under clinicaltrials.gov protocols 00001620, 01623167, 00001397, 00071045, 00081523 and 00961064 in the USA. Ficoll-Paque density gradient centrifugation was used to isolate peripheral blood mononuclear cells. Before DNA extraction, CD4+ and CD8+ T cells were sorted by FACS or by magnetic beads. The paper's findings and limits, for the study overall: CD8+ Simpson's diversity did not differ significantly between patients and healthy controls (P=0.060). Although roughly 29 CD8+ CDR3 sequences were shared by patients and controls, these sequences appeared highly expressed in patients and within the immunodominant clones of patients.

Reading from cysteine to phenylalanine, the CDR3 counts 10 amino acids. Only the CDR3 region is kept as DNA, spanning 30 bases read in frame from base 1. CDR1 DFQATT and CDR2 SNEGSKA were looked up in the germline V gene (reference sequence). Trimming costs V 6 bases and J 6 bases, and their ends lie 8 bases apart. TCR beta VDJ combination and CDR3 sequence profiling used genomic DNA as the template. An Illumina HiSeq 2000 was used for TCR repertoire sequencing. As for how the authors treated the data: TRBV/TRBJ rearrangement plots, CDR3 size and DJ length profiles, and Simpson's diversity index were used to evaluate the repertoires. Whichever DNA sequence was most abundant in the deep sequencing data was defined as the immunodominant clone. CDR3 amino acid sequences were screened for sharing across subjects and compared with published repertoires and the VDJdb database. TCRdb itself trimmed the public reads at Q25 with fastp, ran MiXCR and retained productive beta chains. When rows share a CDR3 protein, they turn into one entry using the most common DNA and genes. TCRdb, not the original authors, processed these V and J calls. For this sample the table gives about 190,000 distinct CDR3 sequences, of which roughly half were detected only once. 8.5% to 10% of the sample is in the top ten clones.

Sample: sorted CD4+, CD8+, or CD8+CD57+ T cells (not recorded which) from PBMCs. The source of this sequence is a human donor with aplastic anemia. The V gene is TRBV20-1 and the J gene is TRBJ1-2, with the D segment identity uncertain. For the CDR3, the sequence is CSAATDGYTF. The bases read TGCAGTGCCGCAACTGATGGCTACACCTTC.